The next 25 T cell receptor beta chains were all read from a single sample in a study of blood T cell repertoires in COVID-19. Assay used: immunoSEQ multiplex PCR; TCRdb lists only in-frame clones, some missing. The sample lists around 300,000 clones; around 90% were seen once. The sequenced sample consisted of PBMCs or T cells enriched from blood (not recorded which). The receptors were sampled from a woman in her twenties or thirties who had recovered from COVID-19.

The rearrangement uses TRBV28 and TRBJ2-3; 9 bases match TRBD2. V gave up 11 bases and J gave up 4 bases; unmatched junction bases: 13. CDR1 is MDHEN and CDR2 is SYDVKM in the germline V gene. The CDR3 loop spans 15 amino acids. As DNA, the CDR3 is TGTGCCCTGGGCGGGTTAGCGGGAGTCGCAGATACGCAGTATTTT. Amino acid sequence: CALGGLAGVADTQYF.

The gene calls are TRBV30 and TRBJ2-1; tentatively, D is TRBD2 (5 bases). The germline V gene has CDR1 GTSNPN and CDR2 SVGIG (reference sequence). CDR3 size: 17 residues. V lost 3 bases and J lost 4, with 22 bases in between. CDR3 sequence (DNA): TGTGCCTGGAGCTCATCCCCAGGAGGAAGAAAATACAATGAGCAGTTCTTC. It translates to CAWSSSPGGRKYNEQFF.

The chain is built from TRBV7-2 and TRBJ2-1; perhaps TRBD1 as D (5 bases). This CDR3 is 15 amino acids long. V was pared by 6 bases and J by 0 bases, with 12 bases between. Germline values: CDR1 SGHTA, CDR2 FQGNSA. The CDR3 loop is CASSPLGDSYNEQFF. The CDR3 nucleotides read TGTGCCAGCAGTCCTTTAGGGGACTCCTACAATGAGCAGTTCTTC.

The gene calls are TRBV19 and TRBJ2-3; D may be TRBD1 (6 bases). CDR1 and CDR2 from the germline V gene are LNHDA and SQIVND (reference sequence). This CDR3 is built from 16 residues. Trimming removed 10 bases from V and 5 bases from J, with 25 bases in between. The CDR3 region is CATTLVGARLEDTQYF. In DNA form, the CDR3 reads TGTGCCACCACCCTTGTGGGGGCGCGGCTCGAAGATACGCAGTATTTT.

The rearrangement links TRBV28 to TRBJ1-3; no clear D. Trimming took off 6 bases at V and 3 bases at J, with 9 bases between the two ends. Per germline, CDR1 MDHEN and CDR2 SYDVKM. The CDR3 totals 13 residues. The CDR3 DNA reads as TGTGCCAGCAGCAAGGCGGATGGAAACACCATATATTTT. This encodes CASSKADGNTIYF. The full variable domain, completed using reference TRBV28 and TRBJ1-3, is DVKVTQSSRYLVKRTGEKVFLECVQDMDHENMFWYRQDPGLGLRLIYFSYDVKMKEKGDIPEGYSVSREKKERFSLILESASTNQTSMYLCASSKADGNTIYFGEGSWLTVV.

The chain links TRBV5-1 to TRBJ2-2; D uncertain. The germline CDR1 and CDR2 sequences are SGHRS and YFSETQ. This CDR3 region has 15 residues. Trimming left V 0 bases short and J 5 bases short, with 11 bases between. CDR3 DNA: TGCGCCAGCAGCTTGGGCCCGCAGGTGACCGGGGAGCTGTTTTTT. Protein product: CASSLGPQVTGELFF.

The count of this clone is one. The J gene is TRBJ2-1, the V gene TRBV28; 11 nucleotides line up with TRBD2. J gave up 2 bases and V 5 bases, and 17 bases lay outside the gene matches. Germline V CDR1 and CDR2: MDHEN, SYDVKM. The CDR3 has 20 amino acids. CDR3 region: CASSTGTSGWSLIAYNEQFF. The CDR3 nucleotides are TGTGCCAGCAGTACTGGGACTAGCGGATGGAGCCTGATAGCCTACAATGAGCAGTTCTTC. Full variable domain (remainder filled in from reference TRBV28 and TRBJ2-1): DVKVTQSSRYLVKRTGEKVFLECVQDMDHENMFWYRQDPGLGLRLIYFSYDVKMKEKGDIPEGYSVSREKKERFSLILESASTNQTSMYLCASSTGTSGWSLIAYNEQFFGPGTRLTVL.

CDR3 DNA: TGTGCCTGGAAGGGGCCCAGCTACGAGCAGTACTTC. Translation gives CAWKGPSYEQYF. The chain uses TRBV30 and TRBJ2-7, with D possibly being TRBD1 (5 bases). This CDR3 has 12 amino acids. The V end lost 4 bases, the J end lost 3 bases, and 10 bases lay between the germline ends. Germline V gene data show CDR1 as GTSNPN and CDR2 as SVGIG (reference sequence).

V gene TRBV6-5 combines with J gene TRBJ1-1; maybe TRBD1 (6 bases). V lost 6 bases and J lost 4, with 12 bases in between. The germline gives CDR1 MNHEY, CDR2 SVGAGI. The CDR3 consists of 13 residues. CDR3 DNA: TGTGCCAGCAGAGGACAGAGCAGCACTGAAGCTTTCTTT. Its protein product is CASRGQSSTEAFF.

The gene calls are TRBV25-1 and TRBJ2-7, with a possible D match to TRBD2 (6 bases). The CDR3 covers 14 residues. Per germline, CDR1 MGHDK and CDR2 SYGVNS. V was cut by 1 base and J by 1 base, with 8 bases left in between. CDR3 region: CASSELGTSYEQYF. The CDR3, as DNA: TGTGCCAGCAGTGAATTGGGGACTTCCTACGAGCAGTACTTC.

The rearrangement links TRBV7-9 to TRBJ2-7; tentatively, D is TRBD1 (7 bases). The V end lost 4 bases, the J end lost 7 bases, and 20 bases lay between the germline ends. The CDR3 totals 15 residues. Germline values: CDR1 SEHNR, CDR2 FQNEAQ (reference sequence). CDR3 sequence: CASSSRGTALGEQYF. CDR3 bases: TGTGCCAGCAGCTCCCGGGGGACAGCGTTGGGGGAGCAGTACTTC.

The chain's CDR3 is CASSTPGGGRSYEQYF. The CDR3 region has the DNA TGTGCCAGCAGCACTCCCGGGGGCGGGAGGTCCTACGAGCAGTACTTC. This chain joins TRBV7-2 and TRBJ2-7; 8 bases map to TRBD2. Germline V gives CDR1 SGHTA, CDR2 FQGNSA. The CDR3 loop spans 16 amino acids. V lost 5 bases and J lost 1; bases outside the gene matches: 10. Combining the CDR3 with reference TRBV7-2 and TRBJ2-7 gives the whole variable domain GAGVSQSPSNKVTEKGKDVELRCDPISGHTALYWYRQSLGQGLEFLIYFQGNSAPDKSGLPSDRFSAERTGGSVSTLTIQRTQQEDSAVYLCASSTPGGGRSYEQYFGPGTRLTVT.

The J gene is TRBJ2-7, the V gene TRBV28; 12 bases align to TRBD2. Germline lookup yields CDR1 MDHEN and CDR2 SYDVKM. J gave up 1 base and V 6 bases, and 7 bases lay outside the gene matches. This CDR3 is built from 16 residues. The CDR3 DNA reads as TGTGCCAGCAGAACGGGACTAGCGGGCCAATCCTACGAGCAGTACTTC. This sequence encodes CASRTGLAGQSYEQYF.

This chain joins TRBV4-1 and TRBJ1-3; D might be TRBD1 (6 bases). V was shortened by 4 bases and J by 2 bases, with 21 bases between the two germline ends. CDR1 is MGHRA and CDR2 is YSYEKL in the germline V gene. This CDR3 has 18 amino acids. The CDR3 sequence: CASSLKSGGWGPGNTIYF. The CDR3 DNA reads TGCGCCAGCAGCCTAAAATCTGGGGGATGGGGGCCTGGAAACACCATATATTTT.

The chain carries TRBV5-6 and TRBJ1-2, with 8 bases matching TRBD1. There are 15 residues in the CDR3. Germline CDR1 is SGHDT and CDR2 is YYEEEE. V lost 2 bases and J lost 4; bases outside the gene matches: 7. This CDR3 reads CASSFVSGGAYGYTF. CDR3 coding DNA: TGTGCCAGCAGCTTTGTTTCAGGGGGCGCCTATGGCTACACCTTC. Full variable domain (outside the CDR3, taken from reference TRBV5-6 and TRBJ1-2): DAGVTQSPTHLIKTRGQQVTLRCSPKSGHDTVSWYQQALGQGPQFIFQYYEEEERQRGNFPDRFSGHQFPNYSSELNVNALLLGDSALYLCASSFVSGGAYGYTFGSGTRLTVV.

The chain employs TRBV19 and TRBJ2-4, with TRBD1 identical over 9 bases. CDR1 and CDR2 from the germline V gene are LNHDA and SQIVND (reference sequence). The V gene end was trimmed by 5 bases and the J gene end by 9 bases; junction bases not matched to a gene: 11. The CDR3 loop spans 15 amino acids. CDR3 DNA sequence: TGTGCCAGTAGTCTAACGGGACAGGGAGGAGGCATTCAGTACTTC. Protein: CASSLTGQGGGIQYF.

The rearrangement uses TRBV5-1 and TRBJ2-2, with 12 bases matching TRBD2. Germline assignment: CDR1 SGHRS and CDR2 YFSETQ. The trim removed 1 base at V and 2 bases at J, leaving 3 bases unmatched. This CDR3 has 17 residues. The CDR3 DNA sequence: TGCGCCAGCAGCTTGAAACTAGCGGGAGGTAACACCGGGGAGCTGTTTTTT. Translated, it gives CASSLKLAGGNTGELFF.

The chain employs TRBV9 and TRBJ2-1; possible D gene TRBD1, 5 bases. The CDR3 loop spans 16 amino acids. Trimming took 0 bases from V and 5 from J, leaving 15 bases between them. Germline CDR1 reads SGDLS; CDR2 reads YYNGEE. CDR3 loop: CASSVGESSGNNEQFF. In DNA form, the CDR3 reads TGTGCCAGCAGCGTAGGAGAAAGCTCAGGGAACAATGAGCAGTTCTTC.

The V call is TRBV5-5, the J call TRBJ1-2; 7 positions agree with TRBD1. CDR1 and CDR2 from the germline V gene are SGHKS and YYEKEE (reference sequence). The V and J ends lost 5 bases and 14 bases, in that order; junction bases with no gene match: 9. The CDR3 contains 11 residues. In DNA, the CDR3 is TGTGCCAGCAGTTTCGTGACAGGGACTACCTTC. Its translation: CASSFVTGTTF.

Here the CDR3 reads CSVERGWEDTQYF. The CDR3 bases are TGCAGCGTTGAAAGGGGGTGGGAAGATACGCAGTATTTT. The chain combines TRBV29-1 with TRBJ2-3, with D perhaps TRBD1 (6 bases). Per germline, CDR1 SQVTM and CDR2 ANQGSEA. This CDR3 contains 13 residues. V shed 2 bases and J shed 5 bases, with 11 bases lying between them.

The gene calls are TRBV19 and TRBJ1-6; 7 bases map to TRBD1. The junction had 8 bases not matched to a gene; V was cut back by 6 bases and J by 6 bases. Germline V gene sequence: CDR1 LNHDA, CDR2 SQIVND (reference sequence). The CDR3 length is 15 residues. CDR3 DNA: TGTGCCAGTAGAACCACGGGACAGCGTAATTCACCCCTCCACTTT. Its translation: CASRTTGQRNSPLHF. The full variable domain, in which reference TRBV19 and TRBJ1-6 provide the parts outside the CDR3, is DGGITQSPKYLFRKEGQNVTLSCEQNLNHDAMYWYRQDPGQGLRLIYYSQIVNDFQKGDIAEGYSVSREKKESFPLTVTSAQKNPTAFYLCASRTTGQRNSPLHFGNGTRLTVT.

The chain recombines TRBV29-1 with TRBJ2-7, with a tentative D call TRBD1 (6 bases). The germline V gene encodes CDR1 SQVTM and CDR2 ANQGSEA. The CDR3 has 13 amino acids. Trimming stripped 6 bases from V and 3 bases from J, with 15 bases between. The CDR3 bases are TGCAGCGTGAAGGAAACAGGGAGCTACGAGCAGTACTTC. Its protein is CSVKETGSYEQYF.

The chain employs TRBV30 and TRBJ2-3; 14 positions match TRBD2. The CDR3 covers 16 residues. CDR1 and CDR2 (germline): GTSNPN, SVGIG (reference sequence). The J segment lost 5 bases and the V segment lost 1 base, leaving 5 bases of the junction unmatched. The CDR3 loop is CAWSGGLAGVGDTQYF. The CDR3, as DNA: TGTGCCTGGAGTGGGGGACTAGCGGGAGTAGGAGATACGCAGTATTTT.

V gene TRBV30 combines with J gene TRBJ2-7, with 10 bases that match TRBD2. The germline V gene encodes CDR1 GTSNPN and CDR2 SVGIG (reference sequence). CDR3 length: 14 amino acids. The ends lost 3 bases at V and 0 bases at J; junction bases unmatched: 2. The CDR3, as DNA: TGTGCCTGGAGAGGGACTAGCGACTCCTACGAGCAGTACTTC. Translated: CAWRGTSDSYEQYF.

The chain links TRBV11-2 to TRBJ1-5; D gene uncertain. The CDR3 runs 15 residues. Germline assignment: CDR1 SGHAT and CDR2 FQNNGV. The germline V and J ends were trimmed by 5 bases and 4 bases, with 15 bases remaining between them. The CDR3, as DNA: TGTGCCAGCAGCCTGTCCGCCGGGATAAATCAGCCCCAGCATTTT. Its protein product is CASSLSAGINQPQHF.